This record covers a single T cell receptor (beta chain). Its antigen is undetermined. This entry is derived from a study of cytomegalovirus exposure and HLA in healthy donors. Vbeta (60) and Jbeta (13) primers were used in the PCR. TCRdb keeps only in-frame clones here, not all; method: immunoSEQ multiplex PCR. The sample carries 120,000 or so clones, about 73% recorded once. Everyone who donated was a healthy bone marrow donor. V lost 4 bases to trimming and J lost 4 bases, with 14 bases between them. The CDR3 has 14 amino acids. Germline values: CDR1 SGHRS, CDR2 YFSETQ. Findings and caveats of the study: Listed as cytomegalovirus-associated were 150 or so TCR beta chains. A few V segments could not be told apart, such as TRBV6-2 and TRBV6-3, and were left out.

The TCR was taken from a woman aged 40 to 50 in good health and CMV-seronegative. The chain has TRBV5-1 and TRBJ2-5, with D possibly being TRBD1 (6 bases). Sequenced input: PBMCs. The CDR3 DNA reads TGCGCCAGCAGCGGACCGTCAGGGGCAGAGACCCAGTACTTC. It translates to CASSGPSGAETQYF.